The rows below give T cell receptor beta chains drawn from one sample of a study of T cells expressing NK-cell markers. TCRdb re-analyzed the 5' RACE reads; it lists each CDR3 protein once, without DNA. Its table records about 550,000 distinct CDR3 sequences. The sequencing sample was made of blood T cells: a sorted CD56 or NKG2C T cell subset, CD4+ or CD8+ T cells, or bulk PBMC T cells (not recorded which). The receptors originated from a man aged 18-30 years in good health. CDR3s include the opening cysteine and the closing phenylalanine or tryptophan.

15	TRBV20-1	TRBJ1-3	CSATTTGGVGNTIYF
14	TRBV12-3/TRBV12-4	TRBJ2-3	CASSLGGPADTQYF
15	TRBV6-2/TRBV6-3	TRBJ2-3	CASSFRGLVTDTQYF
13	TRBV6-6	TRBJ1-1	CASNLKRSTEAFF
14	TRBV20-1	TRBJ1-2	CSARPGQGGYGYTF
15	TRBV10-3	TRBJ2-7	CAISQNLRDSGEQYF
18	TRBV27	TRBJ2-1	CASSLGSVGLLSYNEQFF
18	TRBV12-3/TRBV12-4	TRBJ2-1	CASTSFEGGAGRVNEQFF
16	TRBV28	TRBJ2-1	CASSHGGQRSYNEQFF
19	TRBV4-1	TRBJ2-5	CASSQDRGASGSGQETQYF
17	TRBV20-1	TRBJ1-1	CSARDRGPGIMNTEAFF
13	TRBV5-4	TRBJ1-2	CASSAGEGYGYTF
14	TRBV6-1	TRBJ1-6	CASSPGGAYSPLHF
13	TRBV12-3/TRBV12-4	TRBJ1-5	CASSLDRGQPQHF
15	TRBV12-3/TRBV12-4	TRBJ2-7	CASRGSDMGTYEQYF
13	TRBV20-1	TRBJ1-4	CSPVYATNEKLFF
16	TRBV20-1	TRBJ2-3	CSASTSGRSGTDTQYF
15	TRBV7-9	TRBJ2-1	CASSSRGRERHEQFF
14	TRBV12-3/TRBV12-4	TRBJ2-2	CASSPGVNTGELFF
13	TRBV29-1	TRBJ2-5	CSVESPYGSAQYF
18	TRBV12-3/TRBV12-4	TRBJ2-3	CASSTGTSGSPFTDTQYF
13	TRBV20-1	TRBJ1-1	CSARDVKNGEAFF
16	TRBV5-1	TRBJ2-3	CASSLFLSSGTDTQYF
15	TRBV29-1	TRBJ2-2	CSAMGGTPNTGELFF
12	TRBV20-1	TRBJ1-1	CSARGTALRAFF
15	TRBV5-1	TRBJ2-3	CASSLSNPSTDTQYF
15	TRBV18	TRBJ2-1	CASSSRTETYNEQFF
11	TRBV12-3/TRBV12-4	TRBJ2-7	CASSLGREQYF